These T cell receptor beta chains were read from a single sample in a study of blood T cell repertoires in COVID-19. Generated by immunoSEQ multiplex PCR, the TCRdb table keeps only in-frame clones and is missing some. Here the sample spans about 300,000 clones, around 90% being singletons. The source material was PBMCs or T cells enriched from blood (not recorded which). All receptors come from a woman aged 18-29 years with acute COVID-19. Each CDR3 is given with its conserved first and last residue. The D gene is left open where the match is weak. Expanded clones get a size class; other rows say once, few or many, or leave the size out.

TRBV28,TRBJ2-7,.,.,CASSLPFRYEQYF,TGTGCCAGCAGTTTACCGTTCCGCTACGAGCAGTACTTC
TRBV30,TRBJ2-1,.,.,CAWSTGYEQFF,TGTGCCTGGAGTACAGGGTACGAGCAGTTCTTC
TRBV19,TRBJ1-5,.,.,CASSRGVNQPQHF,TGTGCCAGTAGTAGGGGGGTGAATCAGCCCCAGCATTTT
TRBV29-1,TRBJ1-1,TRBD1,.,CSVDPTGGTEAFF,TGCAGCGTTGACCCGACAGGGGGCACTGAAGCTTTCTTT
TRBV19,TRBJ1-6,.,.,CASSITGDSPLHF,TGTGCCAGTAGTATTACCGGGGATTCACCCCTCCACTTT
TRBV11-2,TRBJ2-3,.,.,CASSPRDSAADTQYF,TGTGCCAGCAGCCCCCGGGATTCGGCCGCAGATACGCAGTATTTT
TRBV5-1,TRBJ2-1,TRBD2,.,CASSLEGTSGYNEQFF,TGCGCCAGCAGCTTGGAAGGGACTAGTGGATACAATGAGCAGTTCTTC
TRBV28,TRBJ2-3,.,.,CASGMDSWADTQYF,TGTGCCAGTGGGATGGACAGTTGGGCAGATACGCAGTATTTT
TRBV30,TRBJ2-7,.,.,CAWSPSYEQYF,TGTGCCTGGAGTCCCAGCTACGAGCAGTACTTC
TRBV7-2,TRBJ1-1,.,.,CASSLLTENTEAFF,TGTGCCAGCAGCTTGTTAACAGAGAACACTGAAGCTTTCTTT
TRBV28,TRBJ1-2,.,few,CASSSPFYGYTF,TGTGCCAGCAGTTCCCCCTTTTATGGCTACACCTTC
TRBV6-1,TRBJ2-7,TRBD1,.,CASSEFRTGSYEQYF,TGTGCCAGCAGTGAATTTAGGACAGGCTCCTACGAGCAGTACTTC
TRBV5-1,TRBJ2-3,.,.,CASSLDQGMGADTQYF,TGCGCCAGCAGCTTGGACCAGGGGATGGGGGCAGATACGCAGTATTTT
TRBV12-3/TRBV12-4,TRBJ2-7,.,.,CASNRDSYYEQYF,TGTGCCAGCAACCGGGACTCCTACTACGAGCAGTACTTC
TRBV12-3/TRBV12-4,TRBJ1-5,TRBD1,.,CASSLGQGEPQHF,TGTGCCAGCAGTTTAGGACAGGGCGAGCCCCAGCATTTT
TRBV5-6,TRBJ2-7,.,.,CASAPRGVYEQYF,TGTGCCAGCGCCCCGCGAGGAGTCTACGAGCAGTACTTC
TRBV28,TRBJ2-7,.,few,CASSLTAGTYEQYF,TGTGCCAGCAGTTTAACGGCGGGAACCTACGAGCAGTACTTC
TRBV9,TRBJ2-3,.,.,CASSVDLASLDTQYF,TGTGCCAGCAGCGTAGACCTAGCCTCACTCGATACGCAGTATTTT
TRBV18,TRBJ2-5,.,.,CASSPPAGVETQYF,TGTGCCAGCTCACCTCCTGCAGGGGTCGAGACCCAGTACTTC
TRBV12-3/TRBV12-4,TRBJ1-4,.,.,CASSLSGGEKLFF,TGTGCCAGCAGTTTGTCGGGAGGTGAAAAACTGTTTTTT
TRBV5-1,TRBJ2-5,TRBD2,.,CASSLVVGTLAGRGATQYF,TGCGCCAGCAGCTTGGTGGTTGGAACTCTAGCGGGACGAGGGGCGACCCAGTACTTC
TRBV18,TRBJ2-3,.,.,CASSPTYLSTDTQYF,TGTGCCAGCTCACCCACCTACCTCTCCACAGATACGCAGTATTTT
TRBV12-3/TRBV12-4,TRBJ1-2,.,once,CASSLSLGAGYTF,TGTGCCAGCAGTTTAAGCTTAGGGGCTGGCTACACCTTC
TRBV28,TRBJ1-2,TRBD1,.,CASTPGTGNYGYTF,TGTGCCAGCACCCCTGGGACAGGGAACTATGGCTACACCTTC
TRBV27,TRBJ2-1,TRBD2,.,CASSRLAGVGNEQFF,TGTGCCAGCAGCCGACTAGCGGGAGTGGGAAATGAGCAGTTCTTC
TRBV7-9,TRBJ2-5,TRBD2,.,CAGDGGGRAEETQYF,TGTGCCGGAGATGGGGGCGGGAGGGCCGAAGAGACCCAGTACTTC
TRBV5-6,TRBJ2-5,TRBD1,.,CASSLDIRGETQYF,TGTGCCAGCAGCTTGGATATCAGGGGGGAGACCCAGTACTTC
TRBV9,TRBJ2-1,TRBD2,.,CASSLSGTLDEQFF,TGTGCCAGCAGCCTGAGCGGGACGCTCGATGAGCAGTTCTTC
TRBV19,TRBJ1-5,.,.,CASRPGRGGDQPQHF,TGTGCCAGCCGCCCGGGACGGGGAGGGGATCAGCCCCAGCATTTT
TRBV12-3/TRBV12-4,TRBJ1-1,.,once,CASSAGTSTEAFF,TGTGCCAGCAGTGCCGGGACAAGCACTGAAGCTTTCTTT
TRBV10-3,TRBJ1-1,TRBD1,.,CAIRGTGLNTEAFF,TGTGCCATCAGGGGGACAGGGCTGAACACTGAAGCTTTCTTT
TRBV10-2,TRBJ1-2,.,.,CASSETRDTNYGYTF,TGCGCCAGCAGTGAGACCCGGGACACTAACTATGGCTACACCTTC
TRBV13,TRBJ1-5,.,.,CASSLGQGFRQPQHF,TGTGCCAGCAGCTTAGGACAGGGATTTCGTCAGCCCCAGCATTTT
TRBV5-4,TRBJ1-4,TRBD1,.,CASSFWTGGLTNEKLFF,TGTGCCAGCAGCTTTTGGACAGGGGGCTTAACTAATGAAAAACTGTTTTTT
TRBV7-9,TRBJ2-2,.,.,CASSLGTATGELFF,TGTGCCAGCAGCTTAGGGACAGCAACGGGGGAGCTGTTTTTT
TRBV19,TRBJ1-5,.,.,CASSIGRGGQPQHF,TGTGCCAGTAGTATCGGCAGGGGTGGTCAGCCCCAGCATTTT
TRBV14,TRBJ2-7,.,.,CASSQAGTYEQYF,TGTGCCAGCAGCCAGGCCGGGACCTACGAGCAGTACTTC
TRBV28,TRBJ1-5,TRBD1,.,CASSLPTGGRQPQHF,TGTGCCAGCAGTTTACCGACAGGGGGGCGACAGCCCCAGCATTTT
TRBV5-1,TRBJ1-1,.,.,CASSLDNTEAFF,TGCGCCAGCAGCTTGGACAATACTGAAGCTTTCTTT
TRBV12-3/TRBV12-4,TRBJ1-5,.,.,CASSFVDGPQHF,TGTGCCAGCAGTTTCGTAGATGGGCCCCAGCATTTT
TRBV11-2,TRBJ1-1,.,.,CASRGLKGMNTEAFF,TGTGCCAGCAGGGGGCTAAAGGGGATGAACACTGAAGCTTTCTTT
TRBV27,TRBJ2-2,.,.,CASSFGGAGELFF,TGTGCCAGCAGTTTCGGGGGAGCCGGGGAGCTGTTTTTT
TRBV7-9,TRBJ2-2,TRBD2,once,CASSPLLGRDDTGELFF,TGTGCCAGCAGCCCGTTGTTGGGGAGGGACGACACCGGGGAGCTGTTTTTT
TRBV29-1,TRBJ2-3,TRBD2,.,CSVESRLALVDYGTDTQYF,TGCAGCGTTGAAAGTCGACTAGCGCTGGTTGATTACGGCACAGATACGCAGTATTTT
TRBV7-2,TRBJ1-2,.,once,CASSHGQNYGYTF,TGTGCCAGCAGTCACGGACAGAACTATGGCTACACCTTC
TRBV27,TRBJ1-4,TRBD1,.,CASSPRTGREKLFF,TGTGCCAGCAGTCCAAGGACAGGGAGGGAAAAACTGTTTTTT
TRBV12-2,TRBJ2-7,.,.,CASRLAPSGASYEQYF,TGTGCAAGTCGCTTAGCCCCCAGTGGGGCCTCCTACGAGCAGTACTTC
TRBV3-1/TRBV3-2,TRBJ1-2,.,.,CASSQDQGYGYTF,TGTGCCAGCAGCCAAGATCAGGGTTATGGCTACACCTTC
TRBV25-1,TRBJ1-1,.,.,CASSDYRGYTEAFF,TGTGCCAGCAGTGATTACCGGGGATACACTGAAGCTTTCTTT
TRBV11-3,TRBJ1-1,.,.,CASSFAEANSGTEAFF,TGTGCCAGCAGCTTCGCGGAGGCGAATTCGGGCACTGAAGCTTTCTTT